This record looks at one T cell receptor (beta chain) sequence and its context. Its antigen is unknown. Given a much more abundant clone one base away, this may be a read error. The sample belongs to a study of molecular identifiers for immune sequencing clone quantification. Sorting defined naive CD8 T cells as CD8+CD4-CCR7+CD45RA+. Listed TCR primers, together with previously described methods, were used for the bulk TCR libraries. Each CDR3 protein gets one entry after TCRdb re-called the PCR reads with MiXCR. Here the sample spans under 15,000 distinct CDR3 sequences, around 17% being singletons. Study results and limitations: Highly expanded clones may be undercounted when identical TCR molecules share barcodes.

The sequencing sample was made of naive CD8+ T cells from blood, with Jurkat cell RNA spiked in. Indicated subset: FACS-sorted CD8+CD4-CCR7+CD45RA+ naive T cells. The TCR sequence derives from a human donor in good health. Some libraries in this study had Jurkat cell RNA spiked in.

The DNA of the CDR3 is TGTGCCAGCAGCCCCAGAACGGGCTACAGCACAGATACGCAGTATTTT. Encoded protein: CASSPRTGYSTDTQYF. The J gene is TRBJ2-3, the V gene TRBV7-3; D gene uncertain. With 5 bases removed from V and 0 bases from J, the gap between germline ends came to 15 bases. Germline V CDR1 and CDR2: SGHTA, FQGTGA. The CDR3 covers 16 residues.